Listed below are T cell receptor beta chains from one sample, sequenced in a study of T-cell memory formation after mild COVID-19. TCRdb processed the 5' RACE reads anew with MiXCR; each CDR3 protein has one entry. The sample consists of about 47,000 distinct CDR3 sequences, 8% to 10% of them appearing once. The sequencing sample was made of PBMCs or a T cell subset sorted from them (not recorded which). The receptors originated from an adult woman who had mild COVID-19 (a few samples of this study predate the infection). Cell type and time point are not known. The CDR3 runs from the conserved cysteine through the conserved F or W. A D gene is named only where the DNA matches it firmly. Not every row has a clone size; where given, it reads once, few, many or a size class.

>.|.|TRBV5-6|TRBJ1-6
CASSFSAGYNSPLHF
TGTGCCAGCAGCTTCTCGGCAGGCTATAATTCACCCCTCCACTTT
>TRBD1|.|TRBV12-5|TRBJ2-1
CASGSKDRRSYNEQFF
TGTGCTAGTGGTTCAAAGGACAGGCGATCCTACAATGAGCAGTTCTTC
>.|few|TRBV20-1|TRBJ1-2
CSSNSGGTYGYTF
TGCAGTTCCAATTCTGGGGGGACCTATGGCTACACCTTC
>TRBD1|few|TRBV2|TRBJ2-3
CASSFTGADTQYF
TGTGCCAGCAGTTTCACAGGGGCCGATACGCAGTATTTT
>TRBD2|.|TRBV10-3|TRBJ2-3
CAISESSGGHTDTQYF
TGTGCCATCAGTGAGTCTAGCGGGGGGCACACAGATACGCAGTATTTT
>TRBD1|.|TRBV7-3|TRBJ2-7
CASSPGQGAVEQYF
TGTGCCAGCAGTCCGGGACAGGGGGCCGTCGAGCAGTACTTC
>.|few|TRBV9|TRBJ2-5
CASSQGREETQYF
TGTGCCAGCAGCCAGGGCAGGGAAGAGACCCAGTACTTC
>.|.|TRBV7-7|TRBJ2-1
CASSPSQGSYNEQFF
TGTGCCAGCAGCCCCTCTCAGGGTTCCTACAATGAGCAGTTCTTC
>TRBD2|few|TRBV24-1|TRBJ2-1
CATSDNAGGIPNEQFF
TGTGCCACCAGTGATAACGCGGGGGGGATCCCCAATGAGCAGTTCTTC
>TRBD1|.|TRBV23-1|TRBJ1-6
CASSRRRDRGNSPLHF
TGCGCCAGCAGTCGCCGCCGGGACAGAGGAAATTCACCCCTCCACTTT
>.|.|TRBV9|TRBJ2-5
CASGGQGETQYF
TGTGCCAGCGGGGGGCAGGGGGAGACCCAGTACTTC
>.|.|TRBV20-1|TRBJ1-5
CSARRGRNQPQHF
TGCAGTGCTAGGAGGGGTAGAAATCAGCCCCAGCATTTT
>.|.|TRBV30|TRBJ1-1
CAWNLENTEAFF
TGTGCCTGGAATTTGGAGAACACTGAAGCTTTCTTT
>.|.|TRBV6-1|TRBJ1-1
CASSEVVRTAAFF
TGTGCCAGCAGTGAAGTTGTGAGGACAGCAGCTTTCTTT
>.|few|TRBV20-1|TRBJ2-3
CSARTADGTYTQYF
TGCAGTGCTAGAACAGCCGACGGTACATATACGCAGTATTTT
>.|many|TRBV5-1|TRBJ2-7
CASSLSAGTYEQYF
TGCGCCAGCAGCCTCTCGGCAGGTACCTACGAGCAGTACTTC
>.|.|TRBV5-6|TRBJ2-1
CASSLGTNEQFF
TGTGCCAGCAGCTTGGGCACCAATGAGCAGTTCTTC
>.|few|TRBV7-3|TRBJ1-2
CASSRRPLTATNGYTF
TGTGCCAGCAGCCGGAGGCCCCTTACGGCTACTAATGGCTACACCTTC
>TRBD1|.|TRBV2|TRBJ2-6
CARQGLAGANVLTF
TGTGCCAGACAGGGGTTAGCTGGGGCCAACGTCCTGACTTTC
>TRBD1|once|TRBV29-1|TRBJ2-5
CSVVITGGYQETQYF
TGCAGCGTTGTAATCACAGGGGGCTACCAAGAGACCCAGTACTTC
>.|many|TRBV20-1|TRBJ2-3
CSANSRRRGNTDTQYF
TGCAGTGCTAACTCGAGGCGGAGGGGGAACACAGATACGCAGTATTTT
>TRBD1|many|TRBV7-8|TRBJ2-3
CASSLGVGGSRDTQYF
TGTGCCAGCAGCTTAGGCGTAGGGGGCAGTCGGGATACGCAGTATTTT
>.|.|TRBV20-1|TRBJ2-3
CSVQRPSTDTQYF
TGCAGTGTCCAGCGGCCCAGCACAGATACGCAGTATTTT
>TRBD1|.|TRBV29-1|TRBJ1-2
CSAEGTGRGYTF
TGCAGCGCCGAGGGGACAGGGCGGGGCTACACCTTC
>TRBD1|few|TRBV6-5|TRBJ1-2
CASSPPQRGLYGYTF
TGTGCCAGCAGTCCGCCCCAAAGGGGGCTGTATGGCTACACCTTC
>TRBD1|many|TRBV18|TRBJ2-2
CASSPSTGRTGELFF
TGTGCCAGCTCACCTTCGACAGGGCGGACCGGGGAGCTGTTTTTT
>.|.|TRBV12-5|TRBJ2-7
CASGLVRRGLNPIIYEQYF
TGTGCTAGTGGTTTGGTACGGCGGGGGCTGAACCCCATCATCTACGAGCAGTACTTC
>TRBD1|.|TRBV5-1|TRBJ2-7
CASSSGQGEDEQYF
TGCGCCAGCAGCTCGGGACAGGGGGAGGACGAGCAGTACTTC
>TRBD2|.|TRBV15|TRBJ2-7
CATSQESGSSYEQYF
TGTGCCACCAGCCAGGAGAGCGGGAGCTCCTACGAGCAGTACTTC
>.|few|TRBV12-3/TRBV12-4|TRBJ1-1
CASRIGQLMNTEAFF
TGTGCCAGCAGGATCGGACAGTTAATGAACACTGAAGCTTTCTTT
>.|.|TRBV5-1|TRBJ2-1
CASSLGLSGNNEQFF
TGCGCCAGCAGCTTGGGTCTTAGCGGAAACAATGAGCAGTTCTTC
>.|.|TRBV27|TRBJ1-2
CASSPTQGRGSGYTF
TGTGCCAGCAGTCCAACACAGGGAAGGGGATCTGGCTACACCTTC
>.|many|TRBV7-9|TRBJ1-6
CASSDGNKPYNSPLHF
TGTGCCAGCAGCGATGGAAACAAGCCCTATAATTCACCCCTCCACTTT
>.|few|TRBV4-3|TRBJ2-7
CASSPTLARAVEQYF
TGCGCCAGCAGCCCCACGCTGGCTAGAGCGGTCGAGCAGTACTTC
>TRBD1|.|TRBV3-1|TRBJ1-6
CASGRGPLTLHF
TGTGCCAGCGGTAGGGGGCCCTTGACCCTCCACTTT
>.|.|TRBV12-3/TRBV12-4|TRBJ2-1
CASRGWGGAFHEQFF
TGTGCCAGCAGGGGTTGGGGGGGGGCCTTCCATGAGCAGTTCTTC
>.|many|TRBV12-3/TRBV12-4|TRBJ2-2
CASSLSQGYTGELFF
TGTGCCAGCAGTTTAAGCCAGGGGTACACCGGGGAGCTGTTTTTT